This T cell receptor beta chain was sequenced during a study of OX40 agonist ivuxolimab in advanced cancers. Study-wide context: Anti-PD-1, anti-PD-L1 or anti-CTLA-4 therapy given earlier was allowed, and approximately 43% had some.

Concerning this clone: The target antigen is unknown.

CDR1 and CDR2 (germline): SEHNR, FQNEAQ (reference sequence). The CDR3 is 16 amino acids. The J segment lost 4 bases and the V segment lost 1 base, leaving 6 bases of the junction unmatched. Study outcomes and limitations: The study found that CD8+ T cells averaged more expanded clones than CD4+. Some patients without response likewise showed low normalized clonal expansion. Clonal expansion was among the lowest in partial responders at 0.1-3.0 mg/kg, especially CD8+.

Sequencing used immunoSEQ multiplex PCR; TCRdb keeps in-frame clones, though not all of them. The sample includes approximately 21,000 clones, approximately 80% seen only once; the top ten take 25% to 30%. Source: CD4+ or CD8+ T cells sorted from blood, taken in a trial of the OX40 agonist ivuxolimab. This chain connects TRBV7-9 to TRBJ1-4, with TRBD1 matching over 7 bases. The receptor comes from an adult with an advanced solid tumor such as melanoma, head and neck, liver or kidney cancer. The CDR3 reads CASSLEGQSLNEKLFF. In DNA, the CDR3 is TGTGCCAGCAGCTTAGAGGGACAGTCTCTTAATGAAAAACTGTTTTTT.